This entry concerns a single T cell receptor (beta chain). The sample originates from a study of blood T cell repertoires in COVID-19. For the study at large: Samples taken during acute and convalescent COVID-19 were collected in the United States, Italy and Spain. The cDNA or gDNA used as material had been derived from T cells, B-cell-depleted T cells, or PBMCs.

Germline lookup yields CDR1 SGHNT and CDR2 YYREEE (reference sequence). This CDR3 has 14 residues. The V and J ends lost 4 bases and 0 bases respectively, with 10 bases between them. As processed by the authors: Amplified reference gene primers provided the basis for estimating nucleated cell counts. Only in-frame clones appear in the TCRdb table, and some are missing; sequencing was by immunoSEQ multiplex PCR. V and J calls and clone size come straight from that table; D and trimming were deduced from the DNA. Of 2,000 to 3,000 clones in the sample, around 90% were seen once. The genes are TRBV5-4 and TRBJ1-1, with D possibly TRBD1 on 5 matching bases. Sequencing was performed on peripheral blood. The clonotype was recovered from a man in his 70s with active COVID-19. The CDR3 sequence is CASSLSGLNTEAFF. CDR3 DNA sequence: TGTGCCAGCAGCCTGTCAGGGTTGAACACTGAAGCTTTCTTT. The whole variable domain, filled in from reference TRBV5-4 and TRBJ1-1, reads ETGVTQSPTHLIKTRGQQVTLRCSSQSGHNTVSWYQQALGQGPQFIFQYYREEENGRGNFPPRFSGLQFPNYSSELNVNALELDDSALYLCASSLSGLNTEAFFGQGTRLTVV.